This TCR beta chain comes out of a study of T cells in Graves' hyperthyroidism and ophthalmopathy. Trimming stripped 6 bases from V and 7 bases from J, with 19 bases between. Germline CDR1 and CDR2: MDHEN and SYDVKM. The CDR3 has 14 residues. Any patient presenting with uncontrolled infection, other autoimmune disease, pregnancy or lactation was left out. The CDR3 regions of TCR beta were amplified from RNA transcripts. RT-PCR in the first round (using the HTBI primer set) targeted the TCR CDR3. TCRdb re-called the multiplex PCR reads through MiXCR, storing one row per CDR3 protein. This sample has some 550,000 distinct CDR3 sequences, with less than 25% found just once.

The sequence was collected from a man between 18 and 35 years old with Graves' hyperthyroidism. V and J are TRBV28 and TRBJ2-7, with D possibly called TRBD1 or TRBD2 (5 bases each). Sequencing input: blood. The CDR3 coding sequence is TGTGCCAGCAGGGGGACGGGACCCTCTAGGGAGCAGTACTTC. Its translation is CASRGTGPSREQYF. Together with reference TRBV28 and TRBJ2-7, the CDR3 gives the full variable domain: DVKVTQSSRYLVKRTGEKVFLECVQDMDHENMFWYRQDPGLGLRLIYFSYDVKMKEKGDIPEGYSVSREKKERFSLILESASTNQTSMYLCASRGTGPSREQYFGPGTRLTVT.